One and the same sample provided the 30 T cell receptor beta chains below, sequenced in a study of blood T cell repertoires in COVID-19. Generated by immunoSEQ multiplex PCR, the TCRdb table keeps only in-frame clones and is missing some. The sample carries 400,000 to 450,000 clones, approximately 90% recorded once. Input material: peripheral blood. The receptors come from a woman in her thirties or forties with COVID-19, enrolled during active disease.

The chain recombines TRBV14 with TRBJ1-2, with 12 nucleotides matching TRBD1. Trimming at V came to 1 base and at J to 7 bases, leaving 4 bases not matched to a gene. Germline V gene sequence: CDR1 SGHDN, CDR2 FVKESK. The CDR3 covers 15 residues. CDR3 DNA: TGTGCCAGCAGCCAAGGGGGACAGGGGGCACTTGGCTACACCTTC. The encoded protein is CASSQGGQGALGYTF.

This chain uses TRBV5-5 with TRBJ2-3; TRBD2 matches 9 bases. J gave up 3 bases and V 4 bases, and 12 bases lay outside the gene matches. This CDR3 has 17 amino acids. Germline V gene sequence: CDR1 SGHKS, CDR2 YYEKEE (reference sequence). CDR3 DNA sequence: TGTGCCAGCAGCCTCCAATCGGCTAGCGGGAAGACAGATACGCAGTATTTT. Protein sequence: CASSLQSASGKTDTQYF.

The sample holds a few counts of this clone. The J gene is TRBJ2-1, the V gene TRBV24-1; D uncertain. The CDR3 runs to 13 residues. Per the germline V gene, CDR1 is KGHDR and CDR2 is SFDVKD. V was trimmed by 5 bases and J by 8 bases, leaving 12 bases between them. The CDR3 DNA sequence: TGTGCCACCAGTGCTAACCTTGTGGATGAGCAGTTCTTC. Its protein is CATSANLVDEQFF.

This clone was seen once. The chain employs TRBV3-1 (or the pseudogene TRBV3-2) and TRBJ2-1; 8 nucleotides match TRBD2. The germline V gene has CDR1 LGHDT and CDR2 YNNKEL (reference sequence). After removal of 6 bases from V and 3 bases from J, the junction contained 13 bases not matched to a gene. The CDR3 extends over 17 amino acids. The CDR3 loop is CASSHTSRGGLYNEQFF. CDR3 nucleotides: TGTGCCAGCAGTCACACCTCACGGGGGGGCCTCTACAATGAGCAGTTCTTC.

The chain links TRBV5-1 to TRBJ1-1, with 8 bases lining up with TRBD1. Germline-derived CDR1 and CDR2 are SGHRS and YFSETQ. This CDR3 comprises 14 residues. The trim removed 4 bases at V and 7 bases at J, leaving 9 bases unmatched. The CDR3 sequence is CASSHRQGLGEAFF. In nucleotides, the CDR3 is TGCGCCAGCAGCCACCGACAGGGGCTTGGTGAAGCTTTCTTT. The variable domain in full, completed from reference TRBV5-1 and TRBJ1-1, reads KAGVTQTPRYLIKTRGQQVTLSCSPISGHRSVSWYQQTPGQGLQFLFEYFSETQRNKGNFPGRFSGRQFSNSRSEMNVSTLELGDSALYLCASSHRQGLGEAFFGQGTRLTVV.

This clone showed up just once. This sequence joins TRBV2 and TRBJ1-4; no clear D gene. The V gene's germline CDR1 is SNHLY and CDR2 FYNNEI. V was cut by 3 bases and J by 8 bases, with 16 bases left in between. The CDR3 contains 15 residues. As DNA, the CDR3 is TGTGCCAGCAGTGATGAGAACAGTGACGGAGAAAAACTGTTTTTT. It yields the protein CASSDENSDGEKLFF.

The rearrangement joins TRBV6-4 to TRBJ2-3; 7 bases agree with TRBD2. The CDR3 consists of 13 residues. V lost 4 bases, J lost 3 bases, and 1 base stayed unmatched. Germline V gene data show CDR1 as MRHNA and CDR2 as SNTAGT. This chain's CDR3 is CASSVSGTDTQYF. The CDR3 coding sequence is TGTGCCAGCAGTGTTAGCGGGACAGATACGCAGTATTTT.

The rearrangement links TRBV11-2 to TRBJ1-2; the match to TRBD1 covers 11 bases. V shed 4 bases, J shed 7 bases, and the junction held 5 bases outside the gene matches. Germline V CDR1 and CDR2: SGHAT, FQNNGV. The CDR3 sequence is 14 residues long. Written as DNA, the CDR3 is TGTGCCAGCAGCTCCGGTGGACAGGGGGCTGGCTACACCTTC. Its translation: CASSSGGQGAGYTF.

The count of this clone is one. This chain connects TRBV3-1 (or the pseudogene TRBV3-2) to TRBJ2-7; 12 nucleotides align to TRBD1. The CDR3 is made up of 14 amino acids. The V gene end was trimmed by 4 bases and the J gene end by 6 bases; junction bases not matched to a gene: 4. Germline CDR1 reads LGHDT; CDR2 reads YNNKEL (reference sequence). DNA for the CDR3: TGTGCCAGCAGCCCCGGGACAGGGGGCTTCGAGCAGTACTTC. As protein: CASSPGTGGFEQYF.

The rearrangement joins TRBV18 to TRBJ1-4; D is uncertain. The CDR3 spans 12 residues. Germline CDR1 is KGHSH and CDR2 is LQKENI. The germline V and J ends were trimmed by 4 bases and 15 bases, with 15 bases remaining between them. The CDR3 DNA follows: TGTGCCAGCTCACAAAGGAGGGAGTCAGTGTTTTTT. Its translation is CASSQRRESVFF.

The chain employs TRBV29-1 and TRBJ1-4, with TRBD1 as a possible D gene (5 bases). CDR1 SQVTM and CDR2 ANQGSEA come from the germline V gene. V was trimmed by 6 bases and J by 7 bases, leaving 21 bases between them. CDR3 length: 15 residues. The CDR3 here is CSVLGLSGPSEKLFF. In DNA, the CDR3 is TGCAGCGTACTGGGACTTTCCGGCCCCAGTGAAAAACTGTTTTTT.

This chain links TRBV18 with TRBJ1-1, with D perhaps TRBD1 (6 bases). V was pared by 0 bases and J by 0 bases, with 14 bases between. Germline lookup yields CDR1 KGHSH and CDR2 LQKENI. The CDR3 consists of 17 residues. The CDR3 protein is CASSPPGSGVMNTEAFF. CDR3 DNA: TGTGCCAGCTCACCACCGGGCTCAGGGGTAATGAACACTGAAGCTTTCTTT.

The V gene is TRBV29-1, the J gene TRBJ2-2; 11 bases fit TRBD2. Losses at the gene ends were 5 bases for V and 5 bases for J; bases not matched to a gene: 13. The CDR3 runs 17 residues. Germline V CDR1 and CDR2: SQVTM, ANQGSEA. The CDR3 sequence: CSVLGVAGGAGTGELFF. CDR3 coding DNA: TGCAGCGTTCTAGGGGTAGCGGGAGGGGCGGGGACCGGGGAGCTGTTTTTT.

V usage is TRBV5-6 and J usage is TRBJ1-2, with no clear D. The V and J ends lost 2 bases and 4 bases respectively, with 12 bases between them. CDR3 length equals 14 residues. Germline CDR1 SGHDT, CDR2 YYEEEE. The CDR3, as DNA: TGTGCCAGCAGCTTAGAACAGACCTCCTATGGCTACACCTTC. Translation gives CASSLEQTSYGYTF.

The V gene is TRBV12-3 or TRBV12-4, the J gene TRBJ2-7, with 7 bases matching TRBD2. The CDR3 length is 13 residues. V shed 6 bases and J 5 bases; nucleotides not matched to a gene: 7. The CDR3 here is CASSVATSHEQYF. The CDR3, as DNA: TGTGCCAGCAGCGTGGCGACTAGCCACGAGCAGTACTTC.

V is TRBV29-1 and J is TRBJ1-1, with D possibly matching TRBD1 (6 bases). V lost 3 bases, J lost 10 bases, and 18 bases lay in between. From germline, CDR1 is SQVTM and CDR2 ANQGSEA. CDR3 size: 13 residues. The CDR3 DNA is TGCAGCGTTGAGTACAATCCCAGGGGCACAGCTTTCTTT. Translated: CSVEYNPRGTAFF.

This chain connects TRBV2 to TRBJ2-5, with D possibly TRBD2 on 6 matching bases. The CDR3 length is 13 residues. The ends were cut back, 8 bases at V and 4 bases at J, with 14 bases in the middle. Germline V gene data show CDR1 as SNHLY and CDR2 as FYNNEI. CDR3 protein: CASRRESRETQYF. CDR3 coding DNA: TGTGCCAGCCGACGGGAGTCCCGAGAGACCCAGTACTTC.

The V call is TRBV18, the J call TRBJ1-4; TRBD1 matches 8 bases. Trimming at V came to 7 bases and at J to 2 bases, leaving 3 bases not matched to a gene. CDR1 and CDR2 from the germline V gene are KGHSH and LQKENI. The length of the CDR3 is 14 residues. For the CDR3, the DNA is TGTGCCAGCTGCAGGGACAGGACTAATGAAAAACTGTTTTTT. It translates to CASCRDRTNEKLFF.

J is TRBJ1-6 and V is TRBV9; no clear D gene. V dropped 1 base and J dropped 0 bases, with 5 bases sitting between them. The CDR3 is 15 amino acids. Germline V gene sequence: CDR1 SGDLS, CDR2 YYNGEE. The chain's CDR3 is CASSVRGSYNSPLHF. CDR3 nucleotides: TGTGCCAGCAGCGTACGGGGCTCCTATAATTCACCCCTCCACTTT. Variable domain in full (rest from reference TRBV9 and TRBJ1-6): DSGVTQTPKHLITATGQRVTLRCSPRSGDLSVYWYQQSLDQGLQFLIQYYNGEERAKGNILERFSAQQFPDLHSELNLSSLELGDSALYFCASSVRGSYNSPLHFGNGTRLTVT.

This clone was detected only once. This chain joins TRBV7-3 and TRBJ2-2; TRBD1 is a possible D gene (6 bases). Trimming shortened V by 7 bases and J by 4 bases, and 10 bases separated the two germline ends. This CDR3 spans 13 amino acids. Germline CDR1 is SGHTA and CDR2 is FQGTGA. In DNA form, the CDR3 reads TGTGCCAGCAAACAGGGCCCCACCGGGGAGCTGTTTTTT. Its protein is CASKQGPTGELFF.

Here the CDR3 DNA reads TGCGCCAGCAGCCGCGACAGGTCCCGCTCTGGAAACACCATATATTTT. This codes for CASSRDRSRSGNTIYF. This sequence joins TRBV4-3 and TRBJ1-3, with a possible D match to TRBD1 (6 bases). The CDR3 is made up of 16 amino acids. Trimming stripped 4 bases from V and 0 bases from J, with 13 bases between. Germline V gene data show CDR1 as LGHNA and CDR2 as YSLEER.

The rearrangement uses TRBV4-1 and TRBJ1-3; possible D gene TRBD1, 5 bases. CDR3 length: 16 residues. Germline V gene sequence: CDR1 MGHRA, CDR2 YSYEKL. V lost 4 bases, J lost 0 bases, and 13 bases lay in between. Here the CDR3 DNA reads TGCGCCAGCAGCCCCAGGGCCAGCCCCTCTGGAAACACCATATATTTT. As protein: CASSPRASPSGNTIYF.

The chain has TRBV2 and TRBJ2-3; TRBD2 aligns across 8 bases. This CDR3 is built from 14 residues. J was trimmed by 2 bases and V by 6 bases; bases with no gene match: 4. Germline CDR1 SNHLY, CDR2 FYNNEI. DNA of the CDR3: TGTGCCAGCAGAATAGCGGGGTTCACAGATACGCAGTATTTT. As protein: CASRIAGFTDTQYF.

The chain is built from TRBV19 and TRBJ1-2; no firm D call. V lost 6 bases, J lost 4 bases, and 18 bases lay in between. Germline lookup yields CDR1 LNHDA and CDR2 SQIVND (reference sequence). The length of the CDR3 is 15 residues. The CDR3 DNA sequence: TGTGCCAGTAGCCGCGGACTCCGGGAGACCTATGGCTACACCTTC. Translation: CASSRGLRETYGYTF.

This chain uses TRBV28 with TRBJ1-4; possible D gene TRBD1, 5 bases. V gave up 2 bases and J gave up 0 bases, with 10 bases separating them. The CDR3 has 16 amino acids. Per germline, CDR1 MDHEN and CDR2 SYDVKM. CDR3 nucleotides: TGTGCCAGCAGTTTAACAGGAGATGCAACTAATGAAAAACTGTTTTTT. Translating it yields CASSLTGDATNEKLFF.

The V gene is TRBV28, the J gene TRBJ2-7, with 11 bases fitting TRBD1. The germline V gene encodes CDR1 MDHEN and CDR2 SYDVKM. J gave up 5 bases and V 4 bases, and 4 bases lay outside the gene matches. The CDR3 spans 14 residues. This CDR3 is CASSWTGGAHEQYF. CDR3 sequence (DNA): TGTGCCAGCAGTTGGACAGGGGGCGCCCACGAGCAGTACTTC. Drawing the rest from reference TRBV28 and TRBJ2-7, the complete variable domain is DVKVTQSSRYLVKRTGEKVFLECVQDMDHENMFWYRQDPGLGLRLIYFSYDVKMKEKGDIPEGYSVSREKKERFSLILESASTNQTSMYLCASSWTGGAHEQYFGPGTRLTVT.

This clone was seen a few times. The chain links TRBV5-5 to TRBJ2-3; D not certain. The CDR3 sequence is 11 residues long. Per germline, CDR1 SGHKS and CDR2 YYEKEE (reference sequence). The ends were cut back, 6 bases at V and 5 bases at J, with 7 bases in the middle. This CDR3 is CASKLLDTQYF. The CDR3, as DNA: TGTGCCAGCAAGCTTTTAGATACGCAGTATTTT. The variable domain in full, completed from reference TRBV5-5 and TRBJ2-3, reads DAGVTQSPTHLIKTRGQQVTLRCSPISGHKSVSWYQQVLGQGPQFIFQYYEKEERGRGNFPDRFSARQFPNYSSELNVNALLLGDSALYLCASKLLDTQYFGPGTRLTVL.

V is TRBV7-3 and J is TRBJ2-6, with 8 bases identical to TRBD1. V shed 8 bases and J 0 bases; nucleotides not matched to a gene: 6. From germline, CDR1 is SGHTA and CDR2 FQGTGA. The CDR3 has 16 amino acids. The CDR3 is CASGPGGTSGANVLTF. CDR3 in DNA: TGTGCCAGCGGGCCAGGGGGCACCTCTGGGGCCAACGTCCTGACTTTC.

The chain uses TRBV19 and TRBJ1-5; TRBD1 matches at 11 bases. V lost 7 bases and J lost 2; bases outside the gene matches: 7. Germline values: CDR1 LNHDA, CDR2 SQIVND (reference sequence). The CDR3 is 16 amino acids. CDR3 residues: CASKGQGALGNQPQHF. For the CDR3, the DNA is TGTGCCAGTAAAGGACAGGGGGCGCTAGGCAATCAGCCCCAGCATTTT.

The chain carries TRBV27 and TRBJ1-2, with 12 positions matching TRBD1. The CDR3 extends over 18 amino acids. From germline, CDR1 is MNHEY and CDR2 SMNVEV (reference sequence). The V gene end was trimmed by 7 bases and the J gene end by 4 bases; junction bases not matched to a gene: 16. CDR3 residues: CASTSRGTGGWPLYGYTF. In DNA form, the CDR3 reads TGTGCCAGCACCTCAAGGGGGACAGGGGGCTGGCCCCTCTATGGCTACACCTTC.